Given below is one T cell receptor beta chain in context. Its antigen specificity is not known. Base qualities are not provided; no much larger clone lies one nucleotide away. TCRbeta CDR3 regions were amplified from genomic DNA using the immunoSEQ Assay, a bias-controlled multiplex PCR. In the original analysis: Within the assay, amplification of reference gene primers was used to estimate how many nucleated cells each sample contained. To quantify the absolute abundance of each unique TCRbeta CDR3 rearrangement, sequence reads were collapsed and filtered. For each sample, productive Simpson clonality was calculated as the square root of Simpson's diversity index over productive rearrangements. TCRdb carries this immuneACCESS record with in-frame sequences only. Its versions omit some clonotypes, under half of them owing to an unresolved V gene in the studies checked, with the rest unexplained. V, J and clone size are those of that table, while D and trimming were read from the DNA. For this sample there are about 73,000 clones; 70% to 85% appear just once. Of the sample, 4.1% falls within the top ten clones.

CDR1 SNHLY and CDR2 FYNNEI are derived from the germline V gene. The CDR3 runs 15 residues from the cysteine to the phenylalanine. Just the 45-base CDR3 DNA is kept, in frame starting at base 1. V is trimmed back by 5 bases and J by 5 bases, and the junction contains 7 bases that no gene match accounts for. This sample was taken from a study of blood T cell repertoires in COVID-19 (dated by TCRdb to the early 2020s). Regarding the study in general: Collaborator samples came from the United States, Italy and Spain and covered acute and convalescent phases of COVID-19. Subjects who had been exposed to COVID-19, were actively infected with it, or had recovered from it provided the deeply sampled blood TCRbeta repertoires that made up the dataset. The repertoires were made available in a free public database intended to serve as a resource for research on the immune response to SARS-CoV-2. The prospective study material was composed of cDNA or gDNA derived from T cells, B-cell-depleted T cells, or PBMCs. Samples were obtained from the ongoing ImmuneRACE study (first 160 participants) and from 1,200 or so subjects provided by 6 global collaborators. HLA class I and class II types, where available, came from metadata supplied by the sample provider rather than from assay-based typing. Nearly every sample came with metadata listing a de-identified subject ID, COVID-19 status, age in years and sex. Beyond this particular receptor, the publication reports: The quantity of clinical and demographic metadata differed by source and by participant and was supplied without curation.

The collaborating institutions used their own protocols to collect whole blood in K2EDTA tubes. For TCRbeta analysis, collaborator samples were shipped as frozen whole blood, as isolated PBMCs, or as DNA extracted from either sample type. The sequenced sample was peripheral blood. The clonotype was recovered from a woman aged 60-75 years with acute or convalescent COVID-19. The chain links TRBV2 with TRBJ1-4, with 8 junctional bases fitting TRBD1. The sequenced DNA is TGTGCCAGCAGTACCAGGGACAGGAGAAATGAAAAACTGTTTTTT. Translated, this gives CASSTRDRRNEKLFF.